This TCR beta chain appears in the sequencing data of a study of T cells after yellow fever vaccination. This clonotype showed up just a few times. The antigen is not known. Germline values: CDR1 ENHRY, CDR2 SYGVKD. The V end lost 4 bases, the J end lost 5 bases, and 15 bases lay between the germline ends. The CDR3 length is 15 residues. Researchers made TCR cDNA using 5'RACE template switching, and this step added a universal primer site and UMIs. TCRdb fed the 5' RACE reads into MiXCR, producing one record per CDR3 protein. The table includes some 600,000 distinct CDR3 sequences, approximately 13% detected once. General observations from the study: Post-booster samples contained most primary-vaccination clones (approximately 97% CD4, about 90% CD8).

The sequence came from a man aged 25 to 40 who received the YFV17D yellow fever vaccine. The V and J genes are TRBV10-3 and TRBJ2-4; D possibly corresponds to TRBD2 (6 bases). Sequences were derived from PBMCs, sampled on the day of the yellow fever booster vaccination. CDR3 sequence reads: CAISGGLGLENIQYF. CDR3 in DNA: TGTGCCATCAGTGGGGGACTGGGCCTGGAAAACATTCAGTACTTC.